Below are 20 T cell receptor beta chains sequenced from a single sample in a study of identical twins. TCRdb re-called the 5' RACE reads with MiXCR, one entry per CDR3 protein. In the table there are about 700,000 distinct CDR3 sequences, around 6% of which are singletons. The sequenced sample consisted of naive T cells sorted from blood. The origin of the receptors is a man between 18 and 35 years old in good health.

In its sample, this clonotype was seen many times. The rearrangement links TRBV11-2 to TRBJ2-3; possibly TRBD2 for D (6 bases). The CDR3 loop spans 16 amino acids. V dropped 2 bases and J dropped 6 bases, with 18 bases sitting between them. Per germline, CDR1 SGHAT and CDR2 FQNNGV. CDR3 region: CASSLNYAGLVDTQYF. In DNA form, the CDR3 reads TGTGCCAGCAGCTTAAATTACGCGGGGTTGGTGGATACGCAGTATTTT.

This clonotype was picked up many times. The chain is built from TRBV12-3 or TRBV12-4 and TRBJ1-2; 10 bases line up with TRBD1. The ends lost 6 bases at V and 6 bases at J; junction bases unmatched: 7. The CDR3 extends over 14 amino acids. CDR3 coding DNA: TGTGCCAGCAGCCCGACAGGGGGCGGACATGGCTACACCTTC. Protein: CASSPTGGGHGYTF.

This clonotype was counted at least ten times. V is TRBV20-1 and J is TRBJ1-2, with 7 bases that match TRBD1. Germline CDR1 reads DFQATT; CDR2 reads SNEGSKA (reference sequence). V was pared by 3 bases and J by 2 bases, with 6 bases of the junction left unmatched. The CDR3 is made up of 14 amino acids. The DNA for the CDR3 is TGCAGTGCTAGGAACAGGGGAACCAACTATGGCTACACCTTC. Translated: CSARNRGTNYGYTF.

The sample holds a few counts of this clonotype. The rearrangement uses TRBV28 and TRBJ2-3; 15 bases are shared with TRBD2. Per the germline V gene, CDR1 is MDHEN and CDR2 is SYDVKM. Trimming removed 1 base from V and 6 bases from J; junction bases left unmatched: 5. The CDR3 runs 17 residues. The CDR3 protein is CASSLSGLAGGVDTQYF. The CDR3 DNA is TGTGCCAGCAGTTTATCTGGACTAGCGGGAGGGGTGGATACGCAGTATTTT.

Regarding this clonotype: A junction end diverges from the germline sequence, so it may reflect a read error. The V gene is TRBV5-1, the J gene TRBJ2-4; D is uncertain. The CDR3 spans 13 residues. Germline CDR1 SGHRS, CDR2 YFSETQ. The CDR3 reads CTSSLELLSIQYF. DNA of the CDR3: TGCACCAGCAGCTTGGAACTTTTGTCCATTCAGTACTTC.

Only a few counts were recorded for this clonotype. This rearrangement joins TRBV6-2 or TRBV6-3 to TRBJ2-2; 10 positions agree with TRBD2. J lost 5 bases, V lost 5 bases, and 8 bases had no gene match. CDR1 is MNHEY, CDR2 SVGEGT, per germline. CDR3 length: 16 amino acids. CDR3 coding DNA: TGTGCCAGCAGTCTGGGGGCTAGCGGGAGTACCGGGGAGCTGTTTTTT. Protein product: CASSLGASGSTGELFF.

The chain links TRBV11-2 to TRBJ2-7; the D is unclear. The CDR3 totals 12 residues. Germline assignment: CDR1 SGHAT and CDR2 FQNNGV. The V end lost 4 bases, the J end lost 2 bases, and 6 bases lay between the germline ends. CDR3 loop: CASSSAAYEQYV. CDR3 DNA sequence: TGTGCCAGCAGCTCGGCGGCCTACGAGCAGTACGTC.

In its sample, this clonotype was seen many times. The V and J genes are TRBV5-1 and TRBJ1-1; 7 nucleotides match TRBD1. CDR1 is SGHRS and CDR2 is YFSETQ in the germline V gene. V shed 4 bases, J shed 1 base, and the junction held 4 bases outside the gene matches. There are 14 residues in the CDR3. CDR3: CASSPGQRNTEAFF. The CDR3 DNA sequence: TGCGCCAGCAGCCCGGGACAGCGGAACACTGAAGCTTTCTTT.

This clonotype appeared many times. The CDR3 nucleotides are TGCGCCAGCAGCTTGAAGGGCCAGGGGCCACCAGAGGGATTTTCACCCCTCCACTTT. Translating it yields CASSLKGQGPPEGFSPLHF. The chain has TRBV5-1 and TRBJ1-6; weak D call: TRBD1 (6 bases). Germline V gives CDR1 SGHRS, CDR2 YFSETQ. V was shortened by 1 base and J by 9 bases, with 26 bases between the two germline ends. The CDR3 sequence is 19 residues long.

This clonotype has more than one count but fewer than ten. The genes are TRBV6-6 and TRBJ2-7; D remains ambiguous. CDR1 and CDR2 (germline): MNHNY, SVGAGI (reference sequence). The V and J ends lost 6 bases and 12 bases respectively, with 18 bases between them. This CDR3 spans 12 amino acids. CDR3 residues: CASRLNLERAYF. CDR3 nucleotides: TGTGCCAGCAGACTTAACTTGGAACGGGCGTACTTC.

Only a few counts were recorded for this clonotype. For the CDR3, the DNA is TGCGCCAGCAGCCAAGATGCCCCTAGCGGGGGGCGCATAAATGAGCAGTTCTTC. Amino acids: CASSQDAPSGGRINEQFF. V usage is TRBV4-3 and J usage is TRBJ2-1; 11 bases fit TRBD2. The V gene's germline CDR1 is LGHNA and CDR2 YSLEER. V gave up 0 bases and J gave up 7 bases; unmatched junction bases: 11. CDR3 length: 18 residues.

This clonotype was detected ten times or more. The chain is built from TRBV29-1 and TRBJ2-1; D ambiguous. V lost 7 bases and J 0 bases, leaving 10 bases between the germline ends. The CDR3 runs to 13 residues. CDR1 is SQVTM, CDR2 ANQGSEA, per germline. The CDR3 sequence: CSAATSSYNEQFF. The CDR3, as DNA: TGCAGCGCAGCGACAAGCTCCTACAATGAGCAGTTCTTC.

This clonotype was detected a few times. Compared with germline, one end of the junction differs, possibly owing to a read error. The rearrangement joins TRBV18 to TRBJ2-3; D perhaps matches TRBD2 (6 bases). The CDR3 runs 15 residues. Germline V gives CDR1 KGHSH, CDR2 LQKENI. The CDR3 nucleotides read TGTGCCAGCTCACCTCCGGGTACTAGCAAAGATACGCAGTATTTT. Translating gives CASSPPGTSKDTQYF.

This clonotype was counted a single time. The conserved phenylalanine or tryptophan is not found at the CDR3 terminus, so this likely reflects a read error. The chain has TRBV2 and TRBJ2-7; the match to TRBD1 covers 8 bases. The germline V gene has CDR1 SNHLY and CDR2 FYNNEI. The CDR3 runs 15 residues. The trim removed 6 bases at V and 2 bases at J, leaving 9 bases unmatched. The CDR3 DNA reads as TGTGCCAGCAGGGAACGACAGGGGAATACCTACGAGCAGTACTAC. Translation: CASRERQGNTYEQYY.

The sample holds many counts of this clonotype. The rearrangement links TRBV6-1 to TRBJ1-4, with D perhaps matching TRBD1 (6 bases). Trimming took off 6 bases at V and 0 bases at J, with 11 bases between the two ends. The CDR3 contains 15 residues. Per the germline V gene, CDR1 is MNHNS and CDR2 is SASEGT. The CDR3 nucleotides read TGTGCCAGCAGCGGAACAGGGACAACTAATGAAAAACTGTTTTTT. Its protein product is CASSGTGTTNEKLFF.

This clonotype was found a few times. The rearrangement joins TRBV7-3 to TRBJ2-7; D unresolved. Trimming took off 1 base at V and 3 bases at J, with 13 bases between the two ends. This CDR3 region has 15 residues. CDR1 SGHTA and CDR2 FQGTGA come from the germline V gene. CDR3 sequence (DNA): TGTGCCAGCAGCTTAAAACTCGGGCTAGTCTACGAGCAGTACTTC. Its translation is CASSLKLGLVYEQYF.

Regarding this clonotype: A read error may explain this, as a much larger clone is one base away. The chain joins TRBV12-3 or TRBV12-4 to TRBJ2-3, with D uncertain. This CDR3 spans 14 amino acids. The CDR3 coding sequence is TGTGCCAGCACGTCCGACGGCTTCACATATACGCAGTATTTT. It yields the protein CASTSDGFTYTQYF.

The chain carries TRBV12-3 or TRBV12-4 and TRBJ2-3; 8 bases map to TRBD1. CDR3 length equals 18 residues. The V segment lost 1 base and the J segment 2 bases; nucleotides outside the gene matches: 11. The CDR3 spells CASSLGTGIPLNTDTQYF. Written as DNA, the CDR3 is TGTGCCAGCAGTTTAGGGACAGGGATACCGCTAAACACAGATACGCAGTATTTT.

This clonotype was counted ten times or more. The V call is TRBV6-2 or TRBV6-3, the J call TRBJ2-1, with 7 bases identical to TRBD2. CDR1 and CDR2 (germline): MNHEY, SVGEGT. Losses at the gene ends were 6 bases for V and 8 bases for J; bases not matched to a gene: 19. The CDR3 spans 17 residues. The CDR3 loop reads CASRSPVRTRGSDEQFF. The CDR3, as DNA: TGTGCCAGCAGATCCCCGGTAAGGACTAGGGGTAGCGATGAGCAGTTCTTC.

The chain links TRBV11-2 to TRBJ2-7; D possibly corresponds to TRBD2 (6 bases). CDR3 length: 14 residues. The germline V gene has CDR1 SGHAT and CDR2 FQNNGV. V was clipped by 4 bases and J by 4 bases, with 14 bases between them. CDR3: CASSSLTGAYEQYV. As DNA, the CDR3 is TGTGCCAGCAGCTCCCTTACGGGAGCGTACGAGCAGTACGTC.